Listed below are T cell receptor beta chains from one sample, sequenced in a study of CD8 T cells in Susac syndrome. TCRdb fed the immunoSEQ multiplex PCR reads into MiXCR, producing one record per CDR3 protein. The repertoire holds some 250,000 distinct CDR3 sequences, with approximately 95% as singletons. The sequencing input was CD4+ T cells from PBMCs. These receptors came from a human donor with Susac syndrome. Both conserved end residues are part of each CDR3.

CASSSLAGYTGELFF,15,TRBV7-2
CASSPKTGSNTEAFF,15,TRBV7-9
CAISDRVNTEAFF,13,TRBV10-3
CASSPGGYGEKLFF,14,TRBV2
CAGLDRAVQETQYF,14,TRBV5-4
CASSERWTGGKGNQPQHF,18,TRBV2
CASSGDRGYGGELFF,15,TRBV12-3/TRBV12-4
CASSPATMGNEQFF,14,TRBV18
CATSDGGSGSDEQFF,15,TRBV24-1
CASSLKNTEAFF,12,TRBV7-9
CASTSLQGGETDTQYF,16,TRBV19
CASSVGTEAFF,11,TRBV27
CASSLGQTGSETQYF,15,TRBV5-1
CSARLVETQYF,11,TRBV20-1
CASSSSGGDQETQYF,15,TRBV4-1